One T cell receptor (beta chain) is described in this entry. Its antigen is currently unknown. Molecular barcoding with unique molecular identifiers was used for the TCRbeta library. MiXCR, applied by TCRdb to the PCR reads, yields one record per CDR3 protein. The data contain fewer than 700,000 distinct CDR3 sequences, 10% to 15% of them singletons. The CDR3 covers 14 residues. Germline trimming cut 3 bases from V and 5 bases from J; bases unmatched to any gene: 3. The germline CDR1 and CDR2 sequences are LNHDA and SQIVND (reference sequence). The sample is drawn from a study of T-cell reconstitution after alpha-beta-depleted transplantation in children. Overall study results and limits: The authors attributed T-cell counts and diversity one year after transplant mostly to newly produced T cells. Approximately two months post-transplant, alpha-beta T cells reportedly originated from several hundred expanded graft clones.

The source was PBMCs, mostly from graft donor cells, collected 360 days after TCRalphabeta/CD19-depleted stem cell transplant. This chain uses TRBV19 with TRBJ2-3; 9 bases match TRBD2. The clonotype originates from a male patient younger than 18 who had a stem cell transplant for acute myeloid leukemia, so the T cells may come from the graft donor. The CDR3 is CASSMIAGVDTQYF. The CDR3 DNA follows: TGTGCCAGTAGTATGATAGCGGGAGTAGATACGCAGTATTTT.